This T cell receptor beta chain appears in the sequencing data of a study of CD8 T cells in Susac syndrome. Sequencing of TCR beta was carried out in blood CD8+ and CD4+ T cells. 0.5 to 1 ug RNA was reverse transcribed with random hexamers. A multiplex approach, immunoSEQ multiplex PCR, amplified TCR beta CDR3 across 54 Vbeta and 13 Jbeta. TCRdb independently ran MiXCR on the immunoSEQ multiplex PCR reads; one entry per CDR3 protein. The table shows a few hundred thousand distinct CDR3 sequences, with 80% to 95% occurring only once. The V end lost 6 bases, the J end lost 4 bases, and 14 bases lay between the germline ends. This CDR3 contains 14 residues. Germline CDR1 MNHEY, CDR2 SMNVEV (reference sequence).

The chain couples TRBV27 to TRBJ2-3, with D hard to call. The specimen sequenced was CD8+ T cells from PBMCs. The TCR sequence derives from a human donor with multiple sclerosis. The CDR3 is CASSTGPYADTQYF. DNA of the CDR3: TGTGCCAGCAGCACGGGCCCCTACGCAGATACGCAGTATTTT.